This TCR beta chain emerged from a study of T cell changes during pregnancy in multiple sclerosis. Clones were sequenced by immunoSEQ multiplex PCR, and TCRdb holds only the in-frame ones, with some missing. Of some 64,000 clones listed, roughly nine tenths are singletons. V lost 4 bases, J lost 6 bases, and 9 bases lay in between. Germline lookup yields CDR1 SGDLS and CDR2 YYNGEE. The CDR3 loop spans 12 amino acids. This TCR came from a female donor in good health, enrolled as a control in a pregnancy study. The V gene is TRBV9, the J gene TRBJ2-3, with D perhaps matching TRBD1 (6 bases). This material consisted of peripheral blood, taken in the first trimester of pregnancy. As DNA, the CDR3 is TGTGCCAGCAGCTTGGGGGCGGATACGCAGTATTTT. Translated: CASSLGADTQYF.